This TCR beta chain derives from a study of T cell repertoires in cytomegalovirus infection. In the study overall: From public TCR beta signatures came an indication of both CMV infection and matching HLA type.

Many counts were recorded for this clonotype. Its antigen remains unidentified. In TCRdb, the reads were re-called with MiXCR into one record per CDR3 protein. The sample lists a few hundred thousand distinct CDR3 sequences; 15% to 20% were seen once. With 5 bases clipped from V and 2 bases from J, the junction kept 9 bases outside the gene matches. Germline CDR1 is SGHTA and CDR2 is FQGNSA. CDR3 size: 15 residues. Findings of the study overall: Identification of carriers of CMV plus the relevant HLA was achieved through cumulative public TCR beta family frequency. The ex vivo response was dominated by HLA-C-restricted CMV-specific TCR beta clonotypes.

The chain couples TRBV7-2 to TRBJ2-7; 7 bases match TRBD1. Sequencing was performed on PBMCs. The origin of this receptor is a human donor in good health (CMV status not recorded). Some clones in this sample may be carry-over from other donors' samples. CDR3 sequence reads: CASSLTGTVTYEQYF. As DNA, the CDR3 is TGTGCCAGCAGCCTAACCGGGACAGTAACCTACGAGCAGTACTTC. Drawing the rest from reference TRBV7-2 and TRBJ2-7, the complete variable domain is GAGVSQSPSNKVTEKGKDVELRCDPISGHTALYWYRQSLGQGLEFLIYFQGNSAPDKSGLPSDRFSAERTGGSVSTLTIQRTQQEDSAVYLCASSLTGTVTYEQYFGPGTRLTVT.